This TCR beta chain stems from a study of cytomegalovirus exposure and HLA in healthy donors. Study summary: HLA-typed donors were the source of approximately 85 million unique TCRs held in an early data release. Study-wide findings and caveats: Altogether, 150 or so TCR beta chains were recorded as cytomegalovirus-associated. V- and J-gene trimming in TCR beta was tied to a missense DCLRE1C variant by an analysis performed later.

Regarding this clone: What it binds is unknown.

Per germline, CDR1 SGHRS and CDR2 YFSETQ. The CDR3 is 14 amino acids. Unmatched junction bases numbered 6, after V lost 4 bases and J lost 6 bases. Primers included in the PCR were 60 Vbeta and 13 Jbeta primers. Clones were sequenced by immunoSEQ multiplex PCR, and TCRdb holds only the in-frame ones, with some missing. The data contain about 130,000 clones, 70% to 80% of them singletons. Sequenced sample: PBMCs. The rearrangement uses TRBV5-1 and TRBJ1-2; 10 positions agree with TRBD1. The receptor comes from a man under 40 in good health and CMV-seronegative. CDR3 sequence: CASSPGGTGDGYTF. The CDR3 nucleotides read TGCGCCAGCAGCCCCGGGGGGACAGGGGATGGCTACACCTTC.